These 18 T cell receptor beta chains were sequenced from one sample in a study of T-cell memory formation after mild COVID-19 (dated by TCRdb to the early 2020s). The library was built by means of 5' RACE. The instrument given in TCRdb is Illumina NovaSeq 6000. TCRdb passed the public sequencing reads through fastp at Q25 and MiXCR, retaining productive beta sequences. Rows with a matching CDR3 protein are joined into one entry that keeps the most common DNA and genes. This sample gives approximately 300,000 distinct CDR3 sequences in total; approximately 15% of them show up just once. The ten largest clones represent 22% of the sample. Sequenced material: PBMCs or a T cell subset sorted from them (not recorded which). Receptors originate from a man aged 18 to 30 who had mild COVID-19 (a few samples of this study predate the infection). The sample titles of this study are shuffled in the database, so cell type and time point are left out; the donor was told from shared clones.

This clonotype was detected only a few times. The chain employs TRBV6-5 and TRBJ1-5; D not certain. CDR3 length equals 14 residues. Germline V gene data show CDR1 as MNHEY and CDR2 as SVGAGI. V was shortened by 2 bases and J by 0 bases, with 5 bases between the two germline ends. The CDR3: CASSYLSSNQPQHF. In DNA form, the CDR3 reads TGTGCCAGCAGTTACCTCAGTAGCAATCAGCCCCAGCATTTT.

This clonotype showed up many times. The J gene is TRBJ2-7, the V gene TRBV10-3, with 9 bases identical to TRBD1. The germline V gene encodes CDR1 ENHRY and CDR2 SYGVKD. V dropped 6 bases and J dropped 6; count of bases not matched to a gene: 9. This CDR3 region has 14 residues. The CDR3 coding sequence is TGTGCCATCAGGGATCCGGGACAGGGTGTCGAGCAGTACGTC. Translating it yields CAIRDPGQGVEQYV.

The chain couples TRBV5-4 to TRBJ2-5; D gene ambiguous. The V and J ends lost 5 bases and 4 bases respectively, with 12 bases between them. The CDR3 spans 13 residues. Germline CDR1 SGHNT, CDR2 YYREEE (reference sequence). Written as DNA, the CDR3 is TGTGCCAGCAGTGTCAAGCGCGGAGAGACCCAGTACTTC. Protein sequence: CASSVKRGETQYF.

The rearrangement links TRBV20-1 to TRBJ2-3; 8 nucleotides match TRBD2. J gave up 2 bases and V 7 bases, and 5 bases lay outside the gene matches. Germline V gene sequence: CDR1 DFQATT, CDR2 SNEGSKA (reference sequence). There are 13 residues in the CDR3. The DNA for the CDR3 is TGCAGTGGAGCAGCGGGGGTCACAGATACGCAGTATTTT. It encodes CSGAAGVTDTQYF.

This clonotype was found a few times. The DNA of the CDR3 is TGTGCCAGCAGCTTCCCGCAGGGAGGGAGCAACACTGAAGCTTTCTTT. Protein: CASSFPQGGSNTEAFF. The V and J genes are TRBV11-2 and TRBJ1-1; D may be TRBD1 (5 bases). In germline, CDR1 is SGHAT, CDR2 FQNNGV. V was cut by 3 bases and J by 2 bases, with 16 bases left in between. This CDR3 has 16 amino acids. Full variable domain (missing parts from reference TRBV11-2 and TRBJ1-1): EAGVAQSPRYKIIEKRQSVAFWCNPISGHATLYWYQQILGQGPKLLIQFQNNGVVDDSQLPKDRFSAERLKGVDSTLKIQPAKLEDSAVYLCASSFPQGGSNTEAFFGQGTRLTVV.

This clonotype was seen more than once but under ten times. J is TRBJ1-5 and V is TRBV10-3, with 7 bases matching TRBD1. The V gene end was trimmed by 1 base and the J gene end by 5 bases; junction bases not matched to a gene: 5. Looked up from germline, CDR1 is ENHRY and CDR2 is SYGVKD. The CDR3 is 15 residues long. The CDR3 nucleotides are TGTGCCATCAGTGAGTTTGGAGGGGGCGATCAGCCCCAGCATTTT. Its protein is CAISEFGGGDQPQHF.

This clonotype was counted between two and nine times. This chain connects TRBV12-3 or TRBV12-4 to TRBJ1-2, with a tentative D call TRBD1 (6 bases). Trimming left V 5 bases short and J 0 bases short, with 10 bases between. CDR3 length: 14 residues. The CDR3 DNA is TGTGCCAGCAGTACAGGGAAATCTAACTATGGCTACACCTTC. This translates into CASSTGKSNYGYTF.

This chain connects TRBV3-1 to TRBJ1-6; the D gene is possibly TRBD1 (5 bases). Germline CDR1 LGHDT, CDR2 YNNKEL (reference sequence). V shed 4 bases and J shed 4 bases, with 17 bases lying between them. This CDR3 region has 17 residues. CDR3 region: CASSPPPVGRYNSPLHF. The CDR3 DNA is TGTGCCAGCAGCCCCCCCCCCGTGGGACGGTATAATTCACCCCTCCACTTT.

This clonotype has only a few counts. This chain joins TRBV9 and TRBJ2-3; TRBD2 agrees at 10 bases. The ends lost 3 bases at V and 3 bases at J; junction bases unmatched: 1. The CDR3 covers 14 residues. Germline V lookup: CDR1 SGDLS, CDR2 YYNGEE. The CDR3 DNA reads TGTGCCAGCAGCGATAGCGGGGGGACAGATACGCAGTATTTT. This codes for CASSDSGGTDTQYF.

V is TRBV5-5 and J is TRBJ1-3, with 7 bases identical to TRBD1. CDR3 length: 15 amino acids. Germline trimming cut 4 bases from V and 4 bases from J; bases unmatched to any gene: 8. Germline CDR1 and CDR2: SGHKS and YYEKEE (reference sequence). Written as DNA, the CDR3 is TGTGCCAGCAGCAAATACCACAGGGGAGGAAACACCATATATTTT. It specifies CASSKYHRGGNTIYF. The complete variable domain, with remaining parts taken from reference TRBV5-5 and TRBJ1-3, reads DAGVTQSPTHLIKTRGQQVTLRCSPISGHKSVSWYQQVLGQGPQFIFQYYEKEERGRGNFPDRFSARQFPNYSSELNVNALLLGDSALYLCASSKYHRGGNTIYFGEGSWLTVV.

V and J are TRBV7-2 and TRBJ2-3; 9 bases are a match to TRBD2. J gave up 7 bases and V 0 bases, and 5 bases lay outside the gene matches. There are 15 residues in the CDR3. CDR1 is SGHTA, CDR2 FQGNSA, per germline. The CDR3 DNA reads TGTGCCAGCAGCTTAGCAGCGGGGGGTGGATATACGCAGTATTTT. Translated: CASSLAAGGGYTQYF.

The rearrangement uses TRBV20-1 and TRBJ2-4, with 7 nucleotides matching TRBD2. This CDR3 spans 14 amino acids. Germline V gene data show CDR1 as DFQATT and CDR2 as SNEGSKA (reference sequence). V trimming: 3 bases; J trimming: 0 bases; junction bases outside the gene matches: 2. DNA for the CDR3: TGCAGTGCTAGGACTAGCATAGCCAAAAACATTCAGTACTTC. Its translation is CSARTSIAKNIQYF.

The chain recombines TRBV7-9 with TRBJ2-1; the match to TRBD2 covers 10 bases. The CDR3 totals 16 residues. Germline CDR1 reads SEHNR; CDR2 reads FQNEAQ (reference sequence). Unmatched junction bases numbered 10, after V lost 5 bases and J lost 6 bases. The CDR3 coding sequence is TGTGCCAGCAGCCCCAGTACTAGCGGGGAGATCAATGAGCAGTTCTTC. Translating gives CASSPSTSGEINEQFF.

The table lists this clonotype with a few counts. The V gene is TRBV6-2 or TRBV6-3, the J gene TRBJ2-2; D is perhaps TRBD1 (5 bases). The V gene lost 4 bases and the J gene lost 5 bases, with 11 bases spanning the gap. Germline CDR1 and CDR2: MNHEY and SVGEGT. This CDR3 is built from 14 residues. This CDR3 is CASSWPRATGELFF. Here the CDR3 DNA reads TGTGCCAGCAGTTGGCCCAGGGCTACCGGGGAGCTGTTTTTT.

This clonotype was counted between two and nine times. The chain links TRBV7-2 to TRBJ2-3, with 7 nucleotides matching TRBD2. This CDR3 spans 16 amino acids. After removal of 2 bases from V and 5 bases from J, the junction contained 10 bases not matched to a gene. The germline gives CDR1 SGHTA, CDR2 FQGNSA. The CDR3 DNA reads TGTGCCAGCAGCTTACAGCGGGGACCCTTCGGAGATACGCAGTATTTT. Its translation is CASSLQRGPFGDTQYF.

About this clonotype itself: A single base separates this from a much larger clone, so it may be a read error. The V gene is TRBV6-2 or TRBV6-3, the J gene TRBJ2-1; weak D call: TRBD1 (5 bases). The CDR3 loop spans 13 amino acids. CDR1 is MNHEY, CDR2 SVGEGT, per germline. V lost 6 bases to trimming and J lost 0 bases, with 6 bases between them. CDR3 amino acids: CASRDSSYNEQFF. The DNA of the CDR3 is TGTGCCAGCAGAGACAGCTCCTACAATGAGCAGTTCTTC.

The CDR3 protein is CASSQVISETQYF. The CDR3 DNA sequence: TGCGCCAGCAGCCAAGTTATTTCGGAGACCCAGTACTTC. The chain carries TRBV4-1 and TRBJ2-5; D is uncertain. The CDR3 runs to 13 residues. Germline V gene sequence: CDR1 MGHRA, CDR2 YSYEKL. Trimming took 1 base from V and 5 from J, leaving 8 bases between them.

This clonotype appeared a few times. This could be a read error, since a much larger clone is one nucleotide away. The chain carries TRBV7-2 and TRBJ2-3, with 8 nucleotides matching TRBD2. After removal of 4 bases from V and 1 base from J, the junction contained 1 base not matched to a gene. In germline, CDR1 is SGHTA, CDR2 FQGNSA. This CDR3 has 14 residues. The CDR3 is CASSSTSGTDTQYF. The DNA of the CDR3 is TGTGCCAGCAGCTCGACTAGCGGCACAGATACGCAGTATTTT. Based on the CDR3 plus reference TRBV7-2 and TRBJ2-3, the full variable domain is GAGVSQSPSNKVTEKGKDVELRCDPISGHTALYWYRQSLGQGLEFLIYFQGNSAPDKSGLPSDRFSAERTGGSVSTLTIQRTQQEDSAVYLCASSSTSGTDTQYFGPGTRLTVL.